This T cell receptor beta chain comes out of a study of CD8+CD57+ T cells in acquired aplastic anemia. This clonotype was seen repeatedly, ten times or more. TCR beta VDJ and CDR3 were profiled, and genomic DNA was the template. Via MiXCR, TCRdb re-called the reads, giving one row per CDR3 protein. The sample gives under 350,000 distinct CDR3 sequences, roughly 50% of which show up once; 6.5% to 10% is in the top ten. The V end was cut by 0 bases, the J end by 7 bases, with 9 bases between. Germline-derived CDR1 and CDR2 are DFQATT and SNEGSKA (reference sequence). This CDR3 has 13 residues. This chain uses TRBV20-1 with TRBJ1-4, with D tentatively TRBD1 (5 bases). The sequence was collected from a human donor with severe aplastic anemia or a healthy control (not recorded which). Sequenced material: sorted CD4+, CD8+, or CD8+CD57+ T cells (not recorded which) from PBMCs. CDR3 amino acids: CSARDGATEKLFF. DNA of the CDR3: TGCAGTGCTAGAGATGGGGCAACTGAAAAACTGTTTTTT.